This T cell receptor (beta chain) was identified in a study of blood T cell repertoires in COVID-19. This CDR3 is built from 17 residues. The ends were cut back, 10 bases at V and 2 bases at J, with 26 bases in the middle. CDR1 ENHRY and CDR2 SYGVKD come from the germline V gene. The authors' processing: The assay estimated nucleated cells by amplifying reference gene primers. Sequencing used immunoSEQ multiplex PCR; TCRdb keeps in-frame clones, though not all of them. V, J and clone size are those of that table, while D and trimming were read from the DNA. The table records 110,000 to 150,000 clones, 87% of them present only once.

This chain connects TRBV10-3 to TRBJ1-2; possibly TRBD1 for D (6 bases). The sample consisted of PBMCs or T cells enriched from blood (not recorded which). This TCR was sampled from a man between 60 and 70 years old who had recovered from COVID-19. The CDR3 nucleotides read TGTGCCACCAACTCATTCACAGGGCCTATGTCCAACTATGGCTACACCTTC. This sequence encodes CATNSFTGPMSNYGYTF.